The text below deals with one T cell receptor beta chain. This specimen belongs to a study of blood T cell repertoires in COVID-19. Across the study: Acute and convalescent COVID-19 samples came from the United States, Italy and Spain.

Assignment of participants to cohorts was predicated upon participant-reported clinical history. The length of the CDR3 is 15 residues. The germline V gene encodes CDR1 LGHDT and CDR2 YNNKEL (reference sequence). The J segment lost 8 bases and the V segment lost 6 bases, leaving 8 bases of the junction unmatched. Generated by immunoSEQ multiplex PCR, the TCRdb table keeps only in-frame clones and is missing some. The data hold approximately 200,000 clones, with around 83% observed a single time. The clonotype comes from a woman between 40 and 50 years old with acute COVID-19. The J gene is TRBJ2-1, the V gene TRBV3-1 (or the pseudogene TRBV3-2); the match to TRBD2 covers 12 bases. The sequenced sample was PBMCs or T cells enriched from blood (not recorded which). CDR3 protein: CASRSSGGAVDEQFF. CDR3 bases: TGTGCCAGCAGGTCTAGCGGGGGGGCGGTCGATGAGCAGTTCTTC.